Sequencing of this T cell receptor beta chain was carried out in a study of T cell repertoires in cytomegalovirus infection. Study-wide context: From public TCR beta signatures came an indication of both CMV infection and matching HLA type.

Regarding the study as a whole: Using cumulative public TCR beta family frequency, the authors identified those who carried CMV together with the relevant HLA. In two of eight donors, the top clonotype was HLA-C-restricted CMV-specific.

TCRdb reprocessed the reads via MiXCR and lists one record per CDR3 protein. The data hold about 190,000 distinct CDR3 sequences, with about 30% observed a single time. A word on this clonotype: Its target is unknown.

Sample: PBMCs. The receptor comes from a human donor in good health (CMV status not recorded). Some clones in this sample may be carry-over from other donors' samples.

The CDR3 DNA reads TGTGCCACCAGTGACCACGCGGGGACAGGGAATGAGCAGTTCTTC. This gives the protein CATSDHAGTGNEQFF. V gene TRBV24-1 combines with J gene TRBJ2-1, with 9 bases identical to TRBD1. This CDR3 is 15 amino acids long. CDR1 is KGHDR and CDR2 is SFDVKD in the germline V gene. The ends lost 4 bases at V and 7 bases at J; junction bases unmatched: 7.